This is a list of T cell receptor beta chains from one sample in a study of OX40 agonist ivuxolimab in advanced cancers. The data were produced by immunoSEQ multiplex PCR, yet TCRdb's version contains in-frame clones alone and is incomplete. The sample holds about 43,000 clones, approximately 86% seen once. This sample comprised CD4+ or CD8+ T cells sorted from blood, obtained in a trial of the OX40 agonist ivuxolimab. These receptors all come from an adult with an advanced solid tumor such as melanoma, head and neck, liver or kidney cancer. CDR3s include the opening cysteine and the closing phenylalanine or tryptophan. A D gene is named only where the DNA matches it firmly. The listing skips clone size in some rows; elsewhere it reads once, few, many or a size class.

clone size: many
J gene: TRBJ2-7
V gene: TRBV10-3
CDR3 length: 14
D gene: TRBD2
CDR3 DNA: TGTGCCATCAGTCGGGAGGCCACCTCCTACGAGCAGTACTTC
CDR3 protein: CAISREATSYEQYF

clone size: NA
J gene: TRBJ2-5
V gene: TRBV6-6
CDR3 length: 11
D gene: NA
CDR3 DNA: TGTGCCAGCAGTGAAACAGAGACCCAGTACTTC
CDR3 protein: CASSETETQYF

clone size: NA
J gene: TRBJ2-7
V gene: TRBV19
CDR3 length: 16
D gene: NA
CDR3 DNA: TGTGCCAGTAGTATATCCGCGACTAGGGGGGATTACGAGCAGTACTTC
CDR3 protein: CASSISATRGDYEQYF

clone size: NA
J gene: TRBJ1-5
V gene: TRBV5-5
CDR3 length: 15
D gene: TRBD1
CDR3 DNA: TGTGCCAGCAGCATCGGGACAGGGATCAGACAGCCCCAGCATTTT
CDR3 protein: CASSIGTGIRQPQHF

clone size: NA
J gene: TRBJ1-1
V gene: TRBV6-5
CDR3 length: 13
D gene: NA
CDR3 DNA: TGTGCCAGCAGTCCTCAAGCAGGGTCTGAAGCTTTCTTT
CDR3 protein: CASSPQAGSEAFF

clone size: NA
J gene: TRBJ1-1
V gene: TRBV6-1
CDR3 length: 13
D gene: NA
CDR3 DNA: TGTGCCAGCAGCCCACAGATGAACACTGAAGCTTTCTTT
CDR3 protein: CASSPQMNTEAFF

clone size: NA
J gene: TRBJ2-2
V gene: TRBV5-1
CDR3 length: 15
D gene: NA
CDR3 DNA: NA
CDR3 protein: CASSSAALNTGELFF

clone size: NA
J gene: TRBJ1-2
V gene: TRBV11-2
CDR3 length: 18
D gene: NA
CDR3 DNA: TGTGCCAGCAGCGTGACTTCGTGGGGGACCCCGGGAGGCTATGGCTACACCTTC
CDR3 protein: CASSVTSWGTPGGYGYTF

clone size: NA
J gene: TRBJ1-6
V gene: TRBV6-5
CDR3 length: 13
D gene: NA
CDR3 DNA: TGTGCCAGCAGTCTTCGCCTCGATTCACCCCTCCACTTT
CDR3 protein: CASSLRLDSPLHF

clone size: once
J gene: TRBJ1-2
V gene: TRBV9
CDR3 length: 15
D gene: NA
CDR3 DNA: TGTGCCAGCAGCACCCTCTCCGACAGGCTGGGGGGCTACACCTTC
CDR3 protein: CASSTLSDRLGGYTF

clone size: NA
J gene: TRBJ2-5
V gene: TRBV9
CDR3 length: 13
D gene: NA
CDR3 DNA: TGTGCCAGCAGCGTAGGGGGTCGGGAGACCCAGTACTTC
CDR3 protein: CASSVGGRETQYF

clone size: NA
J gene: TRBJ2-7
V gene: TRBV18
CDR3 length: 15
D gene: NA
CDR3 DNA: TGTGCCAGCTCACCACCGGCGGGCCCGTCTCGGGAGCAGTACTTC
CDR3 protein: CASSPPAGPSREQYF

clone size: NA
J gene: TRBJ2-5
V gene: TRBV10-2
CDR3 length: 13
D gene: NA
CDR3 DNA: TGCGCCAGCAGTGAGTCGGCAGGAGCGACCCAGTACTTC
CDR3 protein: CASSESAGATQYF

clone size: NA
J gene: TRBJ2-5
V gene: TRBV5-6
CDR3 length: 14
D gene: NA
CDR3 DNA: TGTGCCAGCAGCTTGGAACAGGGTTGGGAGACCCAGTACTTC
CDR3 protein: CASSLEQGWETQYF

clone size: NA
J gene: TRBJ2-1
V gene: TRBV11-3
CDR3 length: 15
D gene: NA
CDR3 DNA: TGTGCCAGCAGCCCGATCCCGGGTCCCCCCTTCGAGCAGTTCTTC
CDR3 protein: CASSPIPGPPFEQFF